One sample yielded the 14 T cell receptor beta chains listed below, sequenced in a study of memory CD4+ T cells and cytomegalovirus serostatus. Single viable CD3+CD4+CD8-CD45RO+ cells were sorted as the memory CD4+ T cells. This table comes from immunoSEQ multiplex PCR, and its TCRdb copy is limited to in-frame clones, with some not included. The table includes 30,000 to 40,000 clones, around three quarters detected once. Sequencing was performed on memory CD4+ T cells from blood. The receptors shown here come from an adult in good health and CMV-seropositive.

The gene calls are TRBV6-1 and TRBJ1-2; D is perhaps TRBD1 (5 bases). V lost 2 bases to trimming and J lost 4 bases, with 14 bases between them. Germline CDR1 is MNHNS and CDR2 is SASEGT. The CDR3 loop spans 15 amino acids. Here the CDR3 reads CASSERGGGSYGYTF. The DNA for the CDR3 is TGTGCCAGCAGTGAACGTGGTGGGGGTAGCTATGGCTACACCTTC.

The rearrangement joins TRBV9 to TRBJ2-2; 9 bases line up with TRBD1. J was trimmed by 4 bases and V by 0 bases; bases with no gene match: 1. The CDR3 is 15 amino acids. CDR1 and CDR2 (germline): SGDLS, YYNGEE. In nucleotides, the CDR3 is TGTGCCAGCAGCGTAGGGGGACAGGGCACCGGGGAGCTGTTTTTT. Translation gives CASSVGGQGTGELFF.

This chain connects TRBV19 to TRBJ1-5, with D hard to call. V was clipped by 5 bases and J by 0 bases, with 14 bases between them. The CDR3 is made up of 16 amino acids. The germline V gene encodes CDR1 LNHDA and CDR2 SQIVND (reference sequence). CDR3 loop: CASSPRGGYSNQPQHF. DNA for the CDR3: TGTGCCAGTAGTCCCCGGGGAGGGTATAGCAATCAGCCCCAGCATTTT.

The genes are TRBV6-5 and TRBJ2-6; D gene unclear. The CDR3 length is 15 residues. Germline V lookup: CDR1 MNHEY, CDR2 SVGAGI. Trimming took 5 bases from V and 0 from J, leaving 8 bases between them. The CDR3 DNA is TGTGCCAGCAGTCTGCTCGGCTCTGGGGCCAACGTCCTGACTTTC. It translates to CASSLLGSGANVLTF.

This chain uses TRBV2 with TRBJ1-2; maybe TRBD1 (5 bases). Germline CDR1 and CDR2: SNHLY and FYNNEI. Between the trimmed V and J ends, which lost 5 bases and 6 bases, there was a span of 13 bases. The CDR3 contains 13 residues. The CDR3 loop is CASSIGGEDGYTF. The CDR3 coding sequence is TGTGCCAGCAGTATAGGAGGGGAGGATGGCTACACCTTC. Complete variable domain (other parts from reference TRBV2 and TRBJ1-2): EPEVTQTPSHQVTQMGQEVILRCVPISNHLYFYWYRQILGQKVEFLVSFYNNEISEKSEIFDDQFSVERPDGSNFTLKIRSTKLEDSAMYFCASSIGGEDGYTFGSGTRLTVV.

To note about this clone: The junction departs from the called germline gene at one end, perhaps through a read error. The chain uses TRBV6-6 and TRBJ1-2, with 7 bases aligning to TRBD1. This CDR3 is 13 amino acids long. CDR1 and CDR2 from the germline V gene are MNHNY and SVGAGI (reference sequence). DNA of the CDR3: TGTGTCAGCAGTACCCGGGACAGCTATGGCTACACCTTC. It encodes CVSSTRDSYGYTF.

This chain uses TRBV7-6 with TRBJ1-1; D ambiguous. V dropped 2 bases and J dropped 1 base, with 5 bases sitting between them. Germline V CDR1 and CDR2: SGHVS, FNYEAQ. This CDR3 has 13 amino acids. DNA of the CDR3: TGTGCCAGCAGCTTACGCAGGAACACTGAAGCTTTCTTT. Its translation is CASSLRRNTEAFF.

The V call is TRBV9, the J call TRBJ1-6; D unclear. From germline, CDR1 is SGDLS and CDR2 YYNGEE. The CDR3 loop spans 16 amino acids. The V and J ends lost 0 bases and 0 bases respectively, with 7 bases between them. CDR3 DNA: TGTGCCAGCAGCGTAGGGATTAGCTCCTATAATTCACCCCTCCACTTT. Translated, it gives CASSVGISSYNSPLHF. Complete variable domain (other parts from reference TRBV9 and TRBJ1-6): DSGVTQTPKHLITATGQRVTLRCSPRSGDLSVYWYQQSLDQGLQFLIQYYNGEERAKGNILERFSAQQFPDLHSELNLSSLELGDSALYFCASSVGISSYNSPLHFGNGTRLTVT.

J is TRBJ2-2 and V is TRBV2; perhaps D is TRBD1 or TRBD2 (5 bases each). The CDR3 is made up of 17 amino acids. V shed 2 bases and J shed 4 bases, with 17 bases lying between them. Germline loops: CDR1 SNHLY, CDR2 FYNNEI. CDR3 protein: CASSESKGRGVTGELFF. The CDR3 bases are TGTGCCAGCAGTGAATCTAAGGGTAGAGGGGTCACCGGGGAGCTGTTTTTT.

Comment on this clone: As the CDR3 is not closed by the conserved phenylalanine or tryptophan, this likely results from a read error. The DNA is omitted, as the CDR3 cannot be located on it reliably, and the CDR3 follows TCRdb's listing. This chain joins TRBV10-1 and TRBJ2-7; the D segment call TRBD2 is taken from the table without a DNA check. The length of the CDR3 is 11 amino acids, counting both ends. CDR1 is WNHNN, CDR2 SYGVQD, per germline (reference sequence). The CDR3 spells CASSDSGITPD.

The rearrangement links TRBV27 to TRBJ2-7; no definite D call. The CDR3 is 9 residues long. V lost 8 bases and J 9 bases, leaving 8 bases between the germline ends. Germline V gene sequence: CDR1 MNHEY, CDR2 SMNVEV (reference sequence). The CDR3 region is CASPNGQYF. The CDR3 coding sequence is TGTGCCAGCCCGAATGGGCAGTACTTC.

The genes are TRBV11-3 and TRBJ2-5; 13 nucleotides agree with TRBD2. The junction had 8 bases not matched to a gene; V was cut back by 5 bases and J by 5 bases. This CDR3 spans 16 amino acids. Germline V gene lookup returns CDR1 SGHNT and CDR2 YENEEA. In DNA, the CDR3 is TGTGCCAGCAGCCTCCGGACTAGCGGGAGTGTGGAGACCCAGTACTTC. Its protein product is CASSLRTSGSVETQYF.

CDR3: CASSPPNPGANVLTF. The CDR3 bases are TGTGCCAGCAGCCCCCCGAATCCTGGGGCCAACGTCCTGACTTTC. The chain recombines TRBV5-4 with TRBJ2-6; D is ambiguous. This CDR3 is 15 amino acids long. The germline CDR1 and CDR2 sequences are SGHNT and YYREEE (reference sequence). Trimming cost V 4 bases and J 2 bases, with 10 bases left between them.

The rearrangement uses TRBV7-3 and TRBJ2-3, with 7 nucleotides matching TRBD1. The V gene's germline CDR1 is SGHTA and CDR2 FQGTGA. J was trimmed by 4 bases and V by 3 bases; bases with no gene match: 4. The CDR3 loop spans 14 amino acids. DNA of the CDR3: TGTGCCAGCAGCTTCCCCGGACAGGCAGATACGCAGTATTTT. Encoded protein: CASSFPGQADTQYF. Variable domain in full (rest from reference TRBV7-3 and TRBJ2-3): GAGVSQTPSNKVTEKGKYVELRCDPISGHTALYWYRQSLGQGPEFLIYFQGTGAADDSGLPNDRFFAVRPEGSVSTLKIQRTERGDSAVYLCASSFPGQADTQYFGPGTRLTVL.